Shown below are 7 T cell receptor beta chains from a single sample sequenced in a study of Ad26.COV2.S vaccination and SARS-CoV-2 variants. Produced via immunoSEQ multiplex PCR; TCRdb's table is partial and in-frame only. The table has some 350,000 clones, under 95% seen once. The material was peripheral blood, obtained after recovery from COVID-19. These receptors all stem from a human donor who had recovered from COVID-19.

CDR3 in amino acids: CASSLGQGFGTDTQYF. For the CDR3, the DNA is TGTGCCAGCAGCTTAGGTCAGGGTTTCGGCACAGATACGCAGTATTTT. This chain links TRBV7-6 with TRBJ2-3; perhaps TRBD1 as D (5 bases). The CDR3 is 16 amino acids. The ends were cut back, 1 base at V and 1 base at J, with 12 bases in the middle. Per germline, CDR1 SGHVS and CDR2 FNYEAQ.

This chain's CDR3 is CSVEGDRYEQYF. The DNA for the CDR3 is TGCAGCGTTGAAGGGGACAGATACGAGCAGTACTTC. V is TRBV29-1 and J is TRBJ2-7; 7 positions match TRBD1. The CDR3 spans 12 residues. Germline assignment: CDR1 SQVTM and CDR2 ANQGSEA. Trimming removed 1 base from V and 4 bases from J; junction bases left unmatched: 1.

In the case of this clone: One end of the junction does not line up with germline, which may come from a read error. The chain links TRBV11-1 to TRBJ2-5, with 7 bases lining up with TRBD1. Germline V gene data show CDR1 as SGHAT and CDR2 as FQDESV (reference sequence). The CDR3 covers 16 residues. The CDR3 nucleotides read TGTGCCAGCAGCTTAGCCACAGGGTACAGGGGAGAGGCCCAGTACTTC. Translation: CASSLATGYRGEAQYF.

This chain connects TRBV7-9 to TRBJ2-1; 9 positions agree with TRBD1. There are 13 residues in the CDR3. Trimming cost V 11 bases and J 3 bases; bases outside gene matches: 5. Germline values: CDR1 SEHNR, CDR2 FQNEAQ (reference sequence). CDR3 DNA sequence: TGTGCCGTGGGACAGGGCCACTACAATGAGCAGTTCTTC. It specifies CAVGQGHYNEQFF.

This chain links TRBV11-2 with TRBJ2-7, with TRBD1 matching over 12 bases. Per the germline V gene, CDR1 is SGHAT and CDR2 is FQNNGV. Unmatched junction bases numbered 7, after V lost 6 bases and J lost 4 bases. This CDR3 comprises 15 residues. CDR3 sequence reads: CASRDPGQGAYEQYF. The DNA for the CDR3 is TGTGCCAGCAGGGATCCGGGACAGGGGGCTTACGAGCAGTACTTC. The whole variable domain, remainder taken from reference TRBV11-2 and TRBJ2-7, is EAGVAQSPRYKIIEKRQSVAFWCNPISGHATLYWYQQILGQGPKLLIQFQNNGVVDDSQLPKDRFSAERLKGVDSTLKIQPAKLEDSAVYLCASRDPGQGAYEQYFGPGTRLTVT.

This clone was recorded many times. This chain joins TRBV10-2 and TRBJ2-1; 10 positions agree with TRBD2. This CDR3 has 15 residues. CDR1 is WSHSY, CDR2 SAAADI, per germline. The J segment lost 5 bases and the V segment lost 8 bases, leaving 9 bases of the junction unmatched. This CDR3 reads CASAWLAGVDNEQFF. CDR3 coding DNA: TGCGCCAGCGCATGGCTAGCGGGGGTAGACAATGAGCAGTTCTTC.

The V call is TRBV13, the J call TRBJ1-5; D is uncertain. CDR1 is PRHDT, CDR2 FYEKMQ, per germline (reference sequence). This CDR3 region has 15 residues. Trimming cost V 0 bases and J 7 bases, with 13 bases left between them. CDR3 amino acids: CASSLGPGQYQPQHF. CDR3 nucleotides: TGTGCCAGCAGCTTAGGCCCTGGTCAGTACCAGCCCCAGCATTTT.